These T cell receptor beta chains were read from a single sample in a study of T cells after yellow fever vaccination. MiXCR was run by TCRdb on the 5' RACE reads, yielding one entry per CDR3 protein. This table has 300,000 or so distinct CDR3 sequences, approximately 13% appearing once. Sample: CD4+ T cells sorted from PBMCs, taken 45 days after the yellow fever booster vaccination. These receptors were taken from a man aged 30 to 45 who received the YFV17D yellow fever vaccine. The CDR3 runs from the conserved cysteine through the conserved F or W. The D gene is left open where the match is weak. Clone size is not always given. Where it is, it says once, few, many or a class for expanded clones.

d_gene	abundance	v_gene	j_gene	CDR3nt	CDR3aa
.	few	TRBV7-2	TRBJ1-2	TGTGCCAGCAGCTCGGTCGGGACAAATGGCTACACCTTC	CASSSVGTNGYTF
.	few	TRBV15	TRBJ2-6	TGTGCCACCAGCAGAGACGGGAGCTCTGGGGCCAACGTCCTGACTTTC	CATSRDGSSGANVLTF
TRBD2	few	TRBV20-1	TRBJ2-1	TGCAGTGCTCCACGGGGGGAGTTGTTCTTC	CSAPRGELFF
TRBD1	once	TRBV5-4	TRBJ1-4	TGTGCCAGCAGCTTGGCGACAGGGGGTGAAAAACTGTTTTTT	CASSLATGGEKLFF
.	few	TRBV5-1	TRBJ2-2	TGCGCCAGCAGCTTGGCTGGAGGGGACACCGGGGAGCTGTTTTTT	CASSLAGGDTGELFF
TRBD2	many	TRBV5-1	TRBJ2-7	TGCGCCAGCAGCTTGGATACTAGCGGGACCTCCTACGAGCAGTACTTC	CASSLDTSGTSYEQYF
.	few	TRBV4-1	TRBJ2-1	TGCGCCAGCAGCCAAGCGGGAGTCTCCTACAATGAGCAGTTCTTC	CASSQAGVSYNEQFF
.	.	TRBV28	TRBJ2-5	TGTGCCAGCAGGACCCCAGGAAAAGAGACCCAGTACTTC	CASRTPGKETQYF
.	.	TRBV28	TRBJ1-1	TGTGCCAGCACCGCCGCGGGTGTTAGGGACACTGAAGCTTTCTTT	CASTAAGVRDTEAFF
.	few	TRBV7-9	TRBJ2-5	TGTGCCAGCAGCTTAGTAACAGGTTCGGGCGTAGAGACCCAGTACTTC	CASSLVTGSGVETQYF
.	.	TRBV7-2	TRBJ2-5	TGTGCCAGCAGCTTAGAGAACAGGGTACAGACCCAGTACTTC	CASSLENRVQTQYF
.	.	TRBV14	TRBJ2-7	TGTGCCAGCAGCCAGCAGGGACCGATCGGACAGCAGTACTTC	CASSQQGPIGQQYF
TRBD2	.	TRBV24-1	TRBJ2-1	TGTGCCACCAGTGATACGGGACTAGCAGACAATGAGCAGTTCTTC	CATSDTGLADNEQFF
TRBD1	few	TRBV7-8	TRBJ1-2	TGTGCCAGCAGCTTAGTTGGGACAGGGGAGCATGGCTACACCTTC	CASSLVGTGEHGYTF
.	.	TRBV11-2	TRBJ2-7	TGTGCCAGCAGCTTACAGGGGTGGACCTACGAGCAGTACTTC	CASSLQGWTYEQYF
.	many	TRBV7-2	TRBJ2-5	TGTGCCAGCAGCCCCGTCTCAGCATCTGAGACCCAGTACTTC	CASSPVSASETQYF
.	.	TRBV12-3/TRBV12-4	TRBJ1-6	TGTGCCAGCAGAGCCCCGGGGTATAATTCACCCCTCCACTTT	CASRAPGYNSPLHF
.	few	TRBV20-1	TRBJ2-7	TGCAGTGCTAGTGATGGGACCTCAAAGGGTCAGAACGAGCAGTACTTC	CSASDGTSKGQNEQYF
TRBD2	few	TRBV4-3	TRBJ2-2	TGCGCCAGCAGCCAAGACGGACTAGCGGGAGACGGGGACACCGGGGAGCTGTTTTTT	CASSQDGLAGDGDTGELFF
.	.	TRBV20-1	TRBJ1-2	TGCAGTGCGTGGGCAGGGAAAGCTAACTATGGCTACACCTTC	CSAWAGKANYGYTF
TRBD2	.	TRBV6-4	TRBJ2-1	TGTGCCAGCAGTAATATAGCGGGAGATAATTACAATGAGCAGTTCTTC	CASSNIAGDNYNEQFF
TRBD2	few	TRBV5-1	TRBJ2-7	TGCGCCAGCGGTACTAGCGGGAGCTCCTACGAGCAGTACTTC	CASGTSGSSYEQYF
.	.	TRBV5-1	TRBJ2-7	TGCGCCAGCAGCAGTGGGGACCGCTCGGACGAGCAGTACTTC	CASSSGDRSDEQYF
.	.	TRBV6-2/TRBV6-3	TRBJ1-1	TGTGCCAGCAGTCCAAGACATATGAACACTGAAGCTTTCTTT	CASSPRHMNTEAFF
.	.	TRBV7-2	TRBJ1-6	TGTGCCAGCAGCTTAGCGTCGCCCCTCCACTTT	CASSLASPLHF
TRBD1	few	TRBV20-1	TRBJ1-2	TGCAGTGCTCGGGACAGGACTAAGGGCTACACCTTC	CSARDRTKGYTF
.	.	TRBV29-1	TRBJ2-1	TGCAGCGTTGTGGAAACATACAATGATCAGTTCTTC	CSVVETYNDQFF
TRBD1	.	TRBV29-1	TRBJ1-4	TGCAGCGTGGGAAAGGGGGCTTTTTCGACTAATGAAAAACTGTTTTTT	CSVGKGAFSTNEKLFF